This TCR beta chain was identified during a study of cytomegalovirus exposure and HLA in healthy donors (dated 2017 in TCRdb). Concerning the study at large: The roughly 670 repertoires of the first cohort and the 120 validation repertoires were produced on the same platform, according to a later analysis. The study aimed to test whether signatures of past pathogen exposure could be identified by cataloging public T cell receptors. Besides the first cohort of 666 subjects, a separate validation cohort made up of some 110 different subjects was used. To predict cytomegalovirus infection status, the study combined high-throughput TCR immunosequencing, statistical association of individual TCRs with disease status, and machine learning. What the work shows at the level of the full study, not this receptor alone: Most TCR sequences were seen in very few donors, while some public TCRs were found in many individuals. The authors suggested that the approach could potentially be generalized to other disease states and immunological phenotypes. In the study, some 180 TCR beta chains were listed as associated with cytomegalovirus. Cytomegalovirus status was reported to be diagnosed by the classifier with high specificity and sensitivity in both the original and validation cohorts. Of the cluster scores, roughly 95% were above 0 in a later analysis, which found that TCRs clustered in the first cohort also tended to co-occur in the 120 or so validation repertoires. In vitro tests confirmed that a few of the cytomegalovirus-associated TCR beta chains recognize cytomegalovirus antigens. The validation cohort had no HLA typing available for a later analysis, so co-occurrence within that cohort was assessed over all 120 repertoires.

On this clone: The target of this receptor is not known. Qualities for individual bases were not recorded, and no much larger clone is one base off.

Receptors were amplified or captured by the immunoSEQ multiplex PCR assay. From the authors' description of their analysis: A statistical classification framework was built to diagnose cytomegalovirus status from the catalog of TCR beta chain sequences. Held by TCRdb, this immuneACCESS table contains in-frame sequences only and omits some clones. Under half of the omission traces to an unresolved V gene where checked; the cause of the rest is unknown. D and trimming were read from the DNA, whereas the V and J calls and clone size are those reported in that table. Across this sample there are 150,000 or so clones, with roughly 80% seen only once. In total, the top ten clones hold approximately 2.4% of the sample. Via the germline V gene, CDR1 is SGHVS and CDR2 FNYEAQ. The CDR3 starts with the cysteine, ends with the phenylalanine, and has 16 residues. The read is trimmed to its CDR3 DNA, 48 bases read in frame from base 1. Compared with germline, V lacks 5 bases and J lacks 7 bases; bases without a gene match: 13.

Donors formed part of the validation cohort, which comprised about 120 subjects and was distinct from the first cohort of under 850 subjects. Rearrangement joined TRBV7-6 to TRBJ2-3; 9 middle bases align to TRBD2. The receptor comes from a man younger than 40 in good health and CMV-seropositive. The sequenced material came from PBMCs. The CDR3: CASSLAGGEAGNTQYF. The DNA reads TGTGCCAGCAGCCTCGCGGGGGGGGAAGCCGGCAATACGCAGTATTTT.